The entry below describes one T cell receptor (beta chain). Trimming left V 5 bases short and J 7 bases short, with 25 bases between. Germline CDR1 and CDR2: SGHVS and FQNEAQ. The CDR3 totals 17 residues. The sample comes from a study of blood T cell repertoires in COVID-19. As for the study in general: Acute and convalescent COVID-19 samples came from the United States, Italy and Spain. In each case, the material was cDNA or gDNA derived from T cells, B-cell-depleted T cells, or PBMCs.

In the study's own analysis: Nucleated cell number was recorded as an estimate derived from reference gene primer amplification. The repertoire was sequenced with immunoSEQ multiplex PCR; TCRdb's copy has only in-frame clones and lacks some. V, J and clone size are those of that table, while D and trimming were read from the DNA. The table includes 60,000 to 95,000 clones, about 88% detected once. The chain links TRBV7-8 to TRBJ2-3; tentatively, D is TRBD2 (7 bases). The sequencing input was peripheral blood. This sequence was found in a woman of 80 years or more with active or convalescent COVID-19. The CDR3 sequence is CASSRDGGGKGRYTQYF. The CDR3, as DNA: TGTGCCAGCAGCCGAGATGGGGGGGGCAAAGGGAGATATACGCAGTATTTT.